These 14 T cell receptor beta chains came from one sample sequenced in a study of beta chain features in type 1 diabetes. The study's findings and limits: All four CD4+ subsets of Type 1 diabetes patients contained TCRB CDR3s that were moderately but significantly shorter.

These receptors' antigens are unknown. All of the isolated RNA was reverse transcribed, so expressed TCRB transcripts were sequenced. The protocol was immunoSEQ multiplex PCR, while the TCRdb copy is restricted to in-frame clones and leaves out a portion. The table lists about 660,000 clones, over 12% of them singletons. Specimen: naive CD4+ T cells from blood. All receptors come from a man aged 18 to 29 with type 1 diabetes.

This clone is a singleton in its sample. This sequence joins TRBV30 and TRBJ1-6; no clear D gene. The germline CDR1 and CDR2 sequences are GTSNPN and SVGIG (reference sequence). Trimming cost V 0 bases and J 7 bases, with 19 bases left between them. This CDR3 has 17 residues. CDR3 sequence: CAWSVRPGLVANSPLHF. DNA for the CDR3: TGTGCCTGGAGTGTACGCCCTGGTCTAGTGGCCAATTCACCCCTCCACTTT.

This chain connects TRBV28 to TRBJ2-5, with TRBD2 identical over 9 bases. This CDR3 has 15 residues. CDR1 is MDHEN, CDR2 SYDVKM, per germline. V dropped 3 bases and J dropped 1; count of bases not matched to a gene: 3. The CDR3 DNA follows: TGTGCCAGCAGTTTTGGCGGGGGGGTCCAAGAGACCCAGTACTTC. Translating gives CASSFGGGVQETQYF.

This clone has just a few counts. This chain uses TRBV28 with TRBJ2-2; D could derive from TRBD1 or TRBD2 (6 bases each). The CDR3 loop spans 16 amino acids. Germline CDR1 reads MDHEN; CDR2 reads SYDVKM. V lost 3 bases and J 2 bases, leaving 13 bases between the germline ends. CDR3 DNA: TGTGCCAGCAGTTTGGGGGGCCCCGCTAACACCGGGGAGCTGTTTTTT. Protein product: CASSLGGPANTGELFF.

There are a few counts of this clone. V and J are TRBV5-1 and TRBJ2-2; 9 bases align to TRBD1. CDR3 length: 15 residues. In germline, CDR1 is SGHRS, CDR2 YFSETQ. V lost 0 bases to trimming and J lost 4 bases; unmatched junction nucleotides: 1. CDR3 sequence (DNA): TGCGCCAGCAGCTTGGAACAGGGGGCCACCGGGGAGCTGTTTTTT. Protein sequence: CASSLEQGATGELFF.

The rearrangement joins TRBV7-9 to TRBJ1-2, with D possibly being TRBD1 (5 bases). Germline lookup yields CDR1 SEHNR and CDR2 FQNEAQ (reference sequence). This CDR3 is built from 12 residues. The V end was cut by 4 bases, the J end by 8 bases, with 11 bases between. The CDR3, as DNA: TGTGCCAGCAGCTACGACAGCACCGGCTACACCTTC. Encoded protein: CASSYDSTGYTF.

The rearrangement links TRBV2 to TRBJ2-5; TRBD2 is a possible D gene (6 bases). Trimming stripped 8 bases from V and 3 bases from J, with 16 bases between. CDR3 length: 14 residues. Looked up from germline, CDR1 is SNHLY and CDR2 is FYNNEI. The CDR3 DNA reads TGTGCCAGCGGCCGGAACGGAGGGGAAGAGACCCAGTACTTC. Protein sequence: CASGRNGGEETQYF.

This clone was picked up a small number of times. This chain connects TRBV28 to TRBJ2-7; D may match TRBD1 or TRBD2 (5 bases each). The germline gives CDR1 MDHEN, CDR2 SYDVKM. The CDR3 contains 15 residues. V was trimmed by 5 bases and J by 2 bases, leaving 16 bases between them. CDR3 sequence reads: CASSPAAGATYEQYF. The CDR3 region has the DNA TGTGCCAGCAGTCCTGCCGCCGGGGCCACCTACGAGCAGTACTTC.

The CDR3 loop is CASSLAPGGDTQYF. CDR3 coding DNA: TGCGCCAGCAGCTTGGCTCCAGGAGGAGATACGCAGTATTTT. V is TRBV5-1 and J is TRBJ2-3, with D possibly TRBD2 on 5 matching bases. This CDR3 contains 14 residues. V shed 0 bases and J shed 5 bases, with 10 bases lying between them. The germline gives CDR1 SGHRS, CDR2 YFSETQ.

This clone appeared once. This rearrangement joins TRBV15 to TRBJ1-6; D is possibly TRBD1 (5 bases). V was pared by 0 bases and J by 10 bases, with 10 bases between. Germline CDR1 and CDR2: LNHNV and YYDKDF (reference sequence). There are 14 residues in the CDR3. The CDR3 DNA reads TGTGCCACCAGCAGAGATTTGGACATCTCACCCCTCCACTTT. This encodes CATSRDLDISPLHF.

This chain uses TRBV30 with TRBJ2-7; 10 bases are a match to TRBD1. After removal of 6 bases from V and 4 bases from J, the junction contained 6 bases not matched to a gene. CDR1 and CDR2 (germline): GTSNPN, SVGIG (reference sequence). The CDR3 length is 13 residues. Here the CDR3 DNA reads TGTGCCTGCGGACAGGGGGTGGTTTACGAGCAGTACTTC. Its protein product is CACGQGVVYEQYF.

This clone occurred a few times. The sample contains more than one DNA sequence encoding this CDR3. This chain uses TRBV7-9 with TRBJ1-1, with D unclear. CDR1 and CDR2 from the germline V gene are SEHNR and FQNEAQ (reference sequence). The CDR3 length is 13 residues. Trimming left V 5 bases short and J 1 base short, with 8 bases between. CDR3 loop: CASSNSGNTEAFF. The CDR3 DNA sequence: TGTGCCAGCAGCAACTCGGGGAACACTGAAGCTTTCTTT.

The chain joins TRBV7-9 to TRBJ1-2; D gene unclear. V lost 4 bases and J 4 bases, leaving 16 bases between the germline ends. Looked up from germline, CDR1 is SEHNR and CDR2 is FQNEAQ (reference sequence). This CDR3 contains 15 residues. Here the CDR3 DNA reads TGTGCCAGCAGCTCTTTAGGGTACAGTTTCTATGGCTACACCTTC. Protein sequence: CASSSLGYSFYGYTF.

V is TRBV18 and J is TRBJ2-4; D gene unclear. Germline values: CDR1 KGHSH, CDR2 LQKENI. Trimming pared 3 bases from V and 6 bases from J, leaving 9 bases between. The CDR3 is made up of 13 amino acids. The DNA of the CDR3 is TGTGCCAGCTCACCGGAACAGATAAACATTCAGTACTTC. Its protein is CASSPEQINIQYF.

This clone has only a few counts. The DNA of the CDR3 is TGTGCCAGCAGTTTATCTGGAAACACCATATATTTT. It translates to CASSLSGNTIYF. The V call is TRBV27, the J call TRBJ1-3, with D unclear. Trimming pared 0 bases from V and 3 bases from J, leaving 0 bases between. The CDR3 has 12 residues. CDR1 is MNHEY, CDR2 SMNVEV, per germline (reference sequence).